A single sample is the source of the 26 T cell receptor beta chains below, sequenced in a study of T cell responses to AZD1222 COVID-19 vaccine. The data were produced by immunoSEQ multiplex PCR, yet TCRdb's version contains in-frame clones alone and is incomplete. The sample lists around 100,000 clones, about nine tenths occurring once. The starting material was peripheral blood, obtained on day 0 of AZD1222 vaccination. The receptors shown here come from an adult in good health.

The rearrangement uses TRBV2 and TRBJ1-6, with 7 bases aligning to TRBD1. CDR1 and CDR2 from the germline V gene are SNHLY and FYNNEI. The CDR3 totals 13 residues. V gave up 8 bases and J gave up 7 bases; unmatched junction bases: 5. As DNA, the CDR3 is TGTGCCAGCGAGACAGGGAACAATTCACCCCTCCACTTT. Amino acid sequence: CASETGNNSPLHF. Full variable domain (missing parts from reference TRBV2 and TRBJ1-6): EPEVTQTPSHQVTQMGQEVILRCVPISNHLYFYWYRQILGQKVEFLVSFYNNEISEKSEIFDDQFSVERPDGSNFTLKIRSTKLEDSAMYFCASETGNNSPLHFGNGTRLTVT.

The count of this clone is one. This rearrangement joins TRBV27 to TRBJ1-2; possibly TRBD1 for D (6 bases). The V and J ends lost 5 bases and 7 bases respectively, with 17 bases between them. Germline values: CDR1 MNHEY, CDR2 SMNVEV (reference sequence). The CDR3 covers 14 residues. CDR3 residues: CASSTTGGVGGYTF. In DNA form, the CDR3 reads TGTGCCAGCAGTACGACCGGGGGCGTGGGTGGCTACACCTTC.

The chain joins TRBV6-5 to TRBJ1-4, with a weak D call TRBD1 (5 bases). Trimming shortened V by 6 bases and J by 5 bases, and 16 bases separated the two germline ends. The CDR3 has 15 residues. Germline V gene sequence: CDR1 MNHEY, CDR2 SVGAGI. CDR3 DNA: TGTGCCAGCAGCGATTCCCCAGGGTTCAATGAAAAACTGTTTTTT. This gives the protein CASSDSPGFNEKLFF.

This clone has only a few counts. The chain is built from TRBV4-3 and TRBJ2-7, with D perhaps matching TRBD1 (5 bases). Trimming removed 3 bases from V and 3 bases from J, with 15 bases in between. Germline V CDR1 and CDR2: LGHNA, YSLEER. This CDR3 contains 15 residues. CDR3 coding DNA: TGCGCCAGCAGCCAGGGTGGGGCTAGAGTCTACGAGCAGTACTTC. Translation: CASSQGGARVYEQYF.

The CDR3 DNA sequence: TGTGCCAGTACCCCACGGGAGAAGGCCCCGGGAAAGAGCAATCAGCCCCAGCATTTT. It translates to CASTPREKAPGKSNQPQHF. V usage is TRBV19 and J usage is TRBJ1-5; D is ambiguous. Looked up from germline, CDR1 is LNHDA and CDR2 is SQIVND (reference sequence). V gave up 7 bases and J gave up 1 base, with 26 bases separating them. This CDR3 comprises 19 residues. The full variable domain, in which reference TRBV19 and TRBJ1-5 provide the parts outside the CDR3, is DGGITQSPKYLFRKEGQNVTLSCEQNLNHDAMYWYRQDPGQGLRLIYYSQIVNDFQKGDIAEGYSVSREKKESFPLTVTSAQKNPTAFYLCASTPREKAPGKSNQPQHFGDGTRLSIL.

CDR3 nucleotides: TGTGCCAGCAGCGTAAGAGGTGGGATGGCCACTGAAGCTTTCTTT. Translated, it gives CASSVRGGMATEAFF. The rearrangement links TRBV9 to TRBJ1-1; D uncertain. V shed 1 base and J shed 4 bases, with 14 bases lying between them. This CDR3 region has 15 residues. Per germline, CDR1 SGDLS and CDR2 YYNGEE.

This chain connects TRBV3-1 (or the pseudogene TRBV3-2) to TRBJ2-7; D is ambiguous. This CDR3 is built from 13 residues. V lost 4 bases, J lost 3 bases, and 10 bases lay in between. Germline loops: CDR1 LGHDT, CDR2 YNNKEL (reference sequence). For the CDR3, the DNA is TGTGCCAGCAGCCCCGGGCCCGACTACGAGCAGTACTTC. Protein: CASSPGPDYEQYF.

The CDR3 region is CASGQGVSTEAFF. As DNA, the CDR3 is TGTGCCAGCGGGCAGGGGGTATCCACTGAAGCTTTCTTT. The rearrangement uses TRBV7-9 and TRBJ1-1; the match to TRBD1 covers 7 bases. The CDR3 runs 13 residues. From germline, CDR1 is SEHNR and CDR2 FQNEAQ (reference sequence). Trimming removed 8 bases from V and 4 bases from J; junction bases left unmatched: 7.

This chain links TRBV7-9 with TRBJ1-3, with TRBD1 as a possible D gene (6 bases). The V end lost 4 bases, the J end lost 0 bases, and 13 bases lay between the germline ends. From germline, CDR1 is SEHNR and CDR2 FQNEAQ (reference sequence). This CDR3 is 16 amino acids long. CDR3 DNA: TGTGCCAGCAGCTACCCACAGGGTAGCTCTGGAAACACCATATATTTT. This encodes CASSYPQGSSGNTIYF.

The table lists this clone with a count of one. The V call is TRBV20-1, the J call TRBJ2-7; 10 bases agree with TRBD1. V trimming: 3 bases; J trimming: 6 bases; junction bases outside the gene matches: 8. Germline V gene data show CDR1 as DFQATT and CDR2 as SNEGSKA (reference sequence). This CDR3 has 14 amino acids. CDR3 sequence: CSASPRGQGGEQYF. CDR3 coding DNA: TGCAGTGCTAGTCCCCGTGGACAGGGGGGCGAGCAGTACTTC.

This chain connects TRBV6-5 to TRBJ2-5, with TRBD1 identical over 8 bases. This CDR3 is built from 16 residues. The ends lost 4 bases at V and 5 bases at J; junction bases unmatched: 12. Looked up from germline, CDR1 is MNHEY and CDR2 is SVGAGI. Here the CDR3 DNA reads TGTGCCAGCAGTTCCACCCGGGCAGGGGGCGGGGAGACCCAGTACTTC. This encodes CASSSTRAGGGETQYF.

The gene calls are TRBV6-2 or TRBV6-3 and TRBJ2-1; 12 nucleotides match TRBD2. Germline V CDR1 and CDR2: MNHEY, SVGEGT. With 7 bases clipped from V and 1 base from J, the junction kept 5 bases outside the gene matches. This CDR3 is 16 amino acids long. In DNA form, the CDR3 reads TGTGCCAGCACCCCAGGACTAGCGGGATCCTACAATGAGCAGTTCTTC. This sequence encodes CASTPGLAGSYNEQFF.

Here the CDR3 reads CASSYGWRGNTEAFF. As DNA, the CDR3 is TGTGCCAGCAGTTACGGATGGAGGGGGAACACTGAAGCTTTCTTT. The genes are TRBV6-5 and TRBJ1-1, with D tentatively TRBD1 (5 bases). CDR3 size: 15 residues. Looked up from germline, CDR1 is MNHEY and CDR2 is SVGAGI. V was clipped by 2 bases and J by 1 base, with 11 bases between them.

V gene TRBV27 combines with J gene TRBJ2-7; D might be TRBD2 (5 bases). CDR3 size: 15 residues. Germline V gene sequence: CDR1 MNHEY, CDR2 SMNVEV (reference sequence). V was trimmed by 4 bases and J by 5 bases, leaving 18 bases between them. CDR3 residues: CASSSRAGVGNEQYF. DNA of the CDR3: TGTGCCAGCAGTTCGCGGGCTGGAGTTGGGAACGAGCAGTACTTC.

This chain links TRBV4-1 with TRBJ2-7; no reliable D call. V gave up 5 bases and J gave up 6 bases, with 11 bases separating them. Per the germline V gene, CDR1 is MGHRA and CDR2 is YSYEKL. The CDR3 is made up of 12 amino acids. CDR3: CASSDRGIEQYF. The CDR3 nucleotides are TGCGCCAGCAGCGATCGCGGCATCGAGCAGTACTTC.

The V call is TRBV5-5, the J call TRBJ2-7; unclear D gene. There are 14 residues in the CDR3. Trimming pared 4 bases from V and 0 bases from J, leaving 11 bases between. Germline CDR1 and CDR2: SGHKS and YYEKEE (reference sequence). This CDR3 is CASSGPLPSYEQYF. DNA of the CDR3: TGTGCCAGCAGCGGACCACTACCCTCCTACGAGCAGTACTTC.

Note on this clone: Other DNA sequences in the sample encode the same CDR3. The chain recombines TRBV3-1 (or the pseudogene TRBV3-2) with TRBJ1-4; D is unclear. Germline V gives CDR1 LGHDT, CDR2 YNNKEL (reference sequence). The CDR3 has 15 amino acids. V lost 4 bases and J 0 bases, leaving 9 bases between the germline ends. The CDR3 spells CASSPRGTTNEKLFF. CDR3 in DNA: TGTGCCAGCAGCCCCCGAGGAACAACTAATGAAAAACTGTTTTTT.

This clone was observed a few times. This chain joins TRBV6-2 or TRBV6-3 and TRBJ2-7; tentatively, D is TRBD1 (5 bases). Per germline, CDR1 MNHEY and CDR2 SVGEGT. CDR3 length: 15 amino acids. The V and J ends lost 6 bases and 4 bases respectively, with 19 bases between them. DNA for the CDR3: TGTGCCAGCAGCGACCAGGGAACCTGGGAATACGAGCAGTACTTC. Protein: CASSDQGTWEYEQYF.

The J gene is TRBJ1-5, the V gene TRBV7-9; maybe TRBD1 (6 bases). Trimming removed 5 bases from V and 2 bases from J, with 13 bases in between. CDR3 length: 15 amino acids. The germline gives CDR1 SEHNR, CDR2 FQNEAQ (reference sequence). The CDR3 is CASSKTEGGNQPQHF. DNA for the CDR3: TGTGCCAGCAGCAAAACCGAGGGGGGCAATCAGCCCCAGCATTTT. Using reference TRBV7-9 and TRBJ1-5 for the parts outside the CDR3, the full variable domain is DTGVSQNPRHKITKRGQNVTFRCDPISEHNRLYWYRQTLGQGPEFLTYFQNEAQLEKSRLLSDRFSAERPKGSFSTLEIQRTEQGDSAMYLCASSKTEGGNQPQHFGDGTRLSIL.

The gene calls are TRBV19 and TRBJ1-4; D perhaps matches TRBD1 (6 bases). Per the germline V gene, CDR1 is LNHDA and CDR2 is SQIVND (reference sequence). V was trimmed by 5 bases and J by 8 bases, leaving 18 bases between them. This CDR3 contains 15 residues. CDR3 in amino acids: CASSLYREEGEKLFF. The CDR3 DNA reads TGTGCCAGTAGTCTCTACAGGGAGGAAGGGGAAAAACTGTTTTTT.

The rearrangement joins TRBV3-1 (or the pseudogene TRBV3-2) to TRBJ2-7; D is ambiguous. The CDR3 extends over 15 amino acids. Germline CDR1 reads LGHDT; CDR2 reads YNNKEL (reference sequence). V lost 1 base and J 3 bases, leaving 13 bases between the germline ends. CDR3 sequence (DNA): TGTGCCAGCAGCCAAGGACGAAACGGGTACTACGAGCAGTACTTC. Translated, it gives CASSQGRNGYYEQYF.

V gene TRBV6-2 or TRBV6-3 combines with J gene TRBJ2-5; possible D gene TRBD2, 5 bases. Trimming cost V 6 bases and J 5 bases, with 16 bases left between them. The CDR3 runs to 14 residues. CDR1 and CDR2 (germline): MNHEY, SVGEGT. The CDR3 sequence is CASRPWAGGETQYF. CDR3 nucleotide sequence: TGTGCCAGCAGGCCTTGGGCGGGCGGGGAGACCCAGTACTTC.

The genes are TRBV12-3 or TRBV12-4 and TRBJ2-1; possible D gene TRBD1, 5 bases. The CDR3 is made up of 13 amino acids. With 6 bases removed from V and 3 bases from J, the gap between germline ends came to 9 bases. CDR3 in DNA: TGTGCCAGCAGAGACAGTCACTACAATGAGCAGTTCTTC. It yields the protein CASRDSHYNEQFF.

V and J are TRBV6-5 and TRBJ1-1; 8 positions match TRBD1. V shed 6 bases and J 4 bases; nucleotides not matched to a gene: 7. The CDR3 runs 14 residues. Looked up from germline, CDR1 is MNHEY and CDR2 is SVGAGI. CDR3 DNA: TGTGCCAGCAGGATGGACAGGGCTATCACTGAAGCTTTCTTT. Encoded protein: CASRMDRAITEAFF.

The chain is built from TRBV19 and TRBJ1-4; no firm D call. Germline loops: CDR1 LNHDA, CDR2 SQIVND (reference sequence). Trimming took off 8 bases at V and 4 bases at J, with 8 bases between the two ends. The CDR3 runs to 12 residues. Here the CDR3 reads CASERGNEKLFF. CDR3 bases: TGTGCCAGTGAGCGTGGTAATGAAAAACTGTTTTTT.

This chain's CDR3 is CASSSNQDTGELFF. Written as DNA, the CDR3 is TGTGCCAGCAGTAGCAACCAGGACACCGGGGAGCTGTTTTTT. The chain employs TRBV6-2 or TRBV6-3 and TRBJ2-2; no definite D call. The germline V gene has CDR1 MNHEY and CDR2 SVGEGT. V was clipped by 5 bases and J by 3 bases, with 10 bases between them. This CDR3 spans 14 amino acids.